The 2 T cell receptor beta chains given below trace back to one sample, sequenced in a study of T cell therapy after organ transplantation (dated by TCRdb to the late 2010s). Reading the label with the study, this specimen's time point is: 20-29 weeks after completion of therapy. Antigen specificity for these receptors is unknown. The library relied on the immunoSEQ multiplex PCR assay. Held by TCRdb, this immuneACCESS table contains in-frame sequences only and omits some clones. Under half of the omission traces to an unresolved V gene where checked; the cause of the rest is unknown. The table for this sample lists around 19,000 clones; 84% of them were counted only once. About a third of the sample lies in the top ten. Here the sequenced sample was CD8+ T cells from blood, taken after autologous CMV-specific T cell therapy. The receptors derive from a human patient who had received a solid organ transplant and had CMV disease. Some T cells may be donor cells from the graft after a transplant.

The V call is TRBV11-1, the J call TRBJ1-1; D is undetermined. The CDR3 totals 14 residues. The germline gives CDR1 SGHAT, CDR2 FQDESV (reference sequence). The V end was cut by 1 base, the J end by 2 bases, with 8 bases between. The CDR3 sequence is CASSLVPGNTEAFF. The CDR3 DNA reads TGTGCCAGCAGCTTAGTTCCGGGAAACACTGAAGCTTTCTTT.

The rearrangement links TRBV18 to TRBJ2-1, with 9 bases fitting TRBD1. V lost 0 bases, J lost 8 bases, and 5 bases stayed unmatched. The CDR3 is 15 residues long. The germline gives CDR1 KGHSH, CDR2 LQKENI. This chain's CDR3 is CASSPPGQGVHEQFF. The CDR3 DNA follows: TGTGCCAGCTCACCACCGGGACAGGGTGTCCATGAGCAGTTCTTC.